This T cell receptor (beta chain) was recovered during a study of shared clonotypes between healthy human individuals. Whole-study findings and limits: The donor pool, a small one, limited the genetic and exposure-history diversity represented. Naive subsets tended to show greater estimated richness than memory subsets.

CDR1 is SGHTA, CDR2 FQGNSA, per germline. The CDR3 is made up of 16 amino acids. J was trimmed by 2 bases and V by 5 bases; bases with no gene match: 9. As for this clone: Its antigen remains unidentified.

All the donors were Caucasian adults who lived in Nashville, Tennessee. The test was conducted at deep level. The method was immunoSEQ multiplex PCR; TCRdb's version includes in-frame clones alone and lacks a portion of them. The repertoire includes 1,100,000 or so clones, 75% to 85% of them detected once, and approximately 0.5% sits in the top ten. The chain combines TRBV7-2 with TRBJ2-7; 10 bases align to TRBD2. This TCR derives from a man between 18 and 35 years old in good health. Some clones in this sample may be carry-over from other donors' samples. The sequencing input was memory CD4+ T cells from PBMCs. Noted subset: CD45RA-negative fraction. CDR3 residues: CASSRLTSGFPYEQYF. CDR3 bases: TGTGCCAGCAGCCGACTGACTAGCGGGTTCCCCTACGAGCAGTACTTC.